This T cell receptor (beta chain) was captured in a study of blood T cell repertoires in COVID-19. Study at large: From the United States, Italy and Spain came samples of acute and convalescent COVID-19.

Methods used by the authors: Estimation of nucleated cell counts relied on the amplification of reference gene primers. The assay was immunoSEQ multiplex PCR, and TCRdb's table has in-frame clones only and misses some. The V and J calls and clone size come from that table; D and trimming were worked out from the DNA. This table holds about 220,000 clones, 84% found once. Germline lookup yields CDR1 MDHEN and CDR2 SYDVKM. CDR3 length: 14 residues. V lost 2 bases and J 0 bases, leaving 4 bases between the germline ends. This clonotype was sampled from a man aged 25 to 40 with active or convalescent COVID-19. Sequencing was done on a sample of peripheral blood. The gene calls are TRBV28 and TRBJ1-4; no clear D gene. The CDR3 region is CASSLPATNEKLFF. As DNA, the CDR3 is TGTGCCAGCAGTTTACCTGCAACTAATGAAAAACTGTTTTTT. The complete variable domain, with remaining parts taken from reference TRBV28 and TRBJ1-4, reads DVKVTQSSRYLVKRTGEKVFLECVQDMDHENMFWYRQDPGLGLRLIYFSYDVKMKEKGDIPEGYSVSREKKERFSLILESASTNQTSMYLCASSLPATNEKLFFGSGTQLSVL.